Sequencing of this T cell receptor beta chain was carried out in a study of post-analysis software for immune sequencing data. Study background: Disease trajectories encompassed relapsing-remitting, secondary progressive and progressive-relapsing multiple sclerosis.

Study findings and constraints: Compared against controls, patients with multiple sclerosis displayed significantly lower normalized Chao1 diversity. Controls showed lower frequencies than patients for 5 or 6 TRBV segments, and TRBV5-6, TRBV5-1 and TRBV20-1 were among these.

There are 14 residues in the CDR3. Germline CDR1 and CDR2: LGHNA and YNFKEQ. V was trimmed by 0 bases and J by 4 bases, leaving 7 bases between them. The TCR beta cDNA libraries contained unique molecular identifiers. TCRdb reprocessed the PCR reads with MiXCR, giving one entry per CDR3 protein. The sample shows under 200,000 distinct CDR3 sequences, approximately 30% of them seen only once. Notes on this clonotype: Antigen specificity is unknown.

Source material: blood. This sequence joins TRBV4-2 and TRBJ1-3; D is undetermined. This clonotype was sampled from a girl aged 2 to 17 with multiple sclerosis. This CDR3 is CASSQDSGGNTIYF. For the CDR3, the DNA is TGTGCCAGCAGCCAAGATTCGGGAGGAAACACCATATATTTT.